Reported below is one TCR beta chain. TCRdb's copy holds only in-frame clones and misses some; the assay was immunoSEQ multiplex PCR. The data contain around 370,000 clones, 88% of them seen just once; the ten biggest clones take up more than 0.95%. The entry originates in a study of blood T cell repertoires in COVID-19. This CDR3 contains 16 residues. Germline CDR1 reads SGDLS; CDR2 reads YYNGEE. The V and J ends lost 4 bases and 8 bases respectively, with 21 bases between them. In assigning cohorts, the study relied on participant-reported clinical history. All recovered Cohort 3 donors got two negative PCRs, got clearance, or saw symptom resolution.

The material sequenced was PBMCs or T cells enriched from blood (not recorded which). This sequence was found in a woman aged 18 to 35 who had recovered from COVID-19. The V call is TRBV9, the J call TRBJ1-4; no definite D call. CDR3 sequence: CASSPSGTAFVEKLFF. CDR3 bases: TGTGCCAGCAGCCCCAGCGGTACGGCGTTCGTCGAAAAACTGTTTTTT.